These 5 T cell receptor beta chains share one sample of origin, sequenced in a study of T cells after yellow fever vaccination. TCRdb used MiXCR to reprocess the 5' RACE reads, holding one entry per CDR3 protein. The sample has around 550,000 distinct CDR3 sequences; less than 20% are singletons. The sample was PBMCs, taken 15 days after the yellow fever booster vaccination. The source of these receptors is a man aged 25 to 40 who received the YFV17D yellow fever vaccine.

This clonotype came up a few times. The chain employs TRBV29-1 and TRBJ2-2, with D perhaps TRBD2 (5 bases). The CDR3 totals 15 residues. CDR1 and CDR2 from the germline V gene are SQVTM and ANQGSEA. Trimming stripped 0 bases from V and 1 base from J, with 9 bases between. Here the CDR3 DNA reads TGCAGCGTTGAAGATTTTCGGGAGAACACCGGGGAGCTGTTTTTT. Residues: CSVEDFRENTGELFF.

V usage is TRBV12-3 or TRBV12-4 and J usage is TRBJ2-7; TRBD1 might be the D (6 bases). This CDR3 is 14 amino acids long. Trimming removed 1 base from V and 9 bases from J, with 16 bases in between. DNA for the CDR3: TGTGCCAGCAGTTTAGGTGCACAGGGAAGGGGGCAGTACTTC. This encodes CASSLGAQGRGQYF.

This clonotype was observed a few times. The V call is TRBV6-4, the J call TRBJ2-7, with 7 bases that match TRBD1. Losses at the gene ends were 7 bases for V and 7 bases for J; bases not matched to a gene: 16. Germline values: CDR1 MRHNA, CDR2 SNTAGT. This CDR3 has 15 residues. This CDR3 is CASTSSRDSTREQYF. The CDR3 region has the DNA TGTGCCAGCACAAGCTCCCGGGACAGTACGCGGGAGCAGTACTTC.

The chain uses TRBV29-1 and TRBJ2-5; D ambiguous. V dropped 3 bases and J dropped 3 bases, with 5 bases sitting between them. CDR3 length: 11 amino acids. Germline V gives CDR1 SQVTM, CDR2 ANQGSEA. This CDR3 is CSVEVKETQYF. CDR3 DNA: TGCAGCGTTGAGGTAAAAGAGACCCAGTACTTC.

The chain recombines TRBV7-2 with TRBJ2-7, with D hard to call. In germline, CDR1 is SGHTA, CDR2 FQGNSA. The CDR3 totals 11 residues. The V gene lost 5 bases and the J gene lost 7 bases, with 9 bases spanning the gap. The CDR3 spells CASSLLKEQYF. The DNA for the CDR3 is TGTGCCAGCAGCCTCCTTAAGGAGCAGTACTTC. The variable domain in full, with the rest retrieved from reference TRBV7-2 and TRBJ2-7, is GAGVSQSPSNKVTEKGKDVELRCDPISGHTALYWYRQSLGQGLEFLIYFQGNSAPDKSGLPSDRFSAERTGGSVSTLTIQRTQQEDSAVYLCASSLLKEQYFGPGTRLTVT.